This TCR beta chain was observed in a study of cytomegalovirus exposure and HLA in healthy donors. Study at large: Out of 398 genotyped donors, roughly 80% belonged to the Caucasian-associated ancestry cluster.

As concerns this clone: No antigen is known for it.

The CDR3 consists of 16 residues. Germline lookup yields CDR1 SGHNT and CDR2 YYREEE (reference sequence). The junction had 10 bases not matched to a gene; V was cut back by 5 bases and J by 1 base. Primers for the PCR totalled 60 Vbeta and 13 Jbeta. Generated by immunoSEQ multiplex PCR, the TCRdb table keeps only in-frame clones and is missing some. The sample contains some 100,000 clones, about 76% of which appear only once. Whole-study findings and limits: Presence/absence analyses rested on an assumption that sequencing depth was roughly uniform across donors. Being productive about 87% or about 30% of the time was typical of most TCR beta V segments in an earlier analysis. There were a few CMV-associated chains whose specificity for CMV antigens was confirmed in vitro.

Sequenced input: PBMCs. The chain is built from TRBV5-4 and TRBJ2-3; TRBD2 aligns across 7 bases. The TCR originated in a woman between 25 and 40 years old in good health and CMV-seronegative. The DNA for the CDR3 is TGTGCCAGCAGGACGACGGGGGGAGCGGGCACAGATACGCAGTATTTT. This gives the protein CASRTTGGAGTDTQYF.